The 28 T cell receptor beta chains below all came from one sample that was sequenced in a study of T-cell reconstitution after alpha-beta-depleted transplantation in children. TCRbeta library preparation incorporated unique molecular identifiers. Each CDR3 protein gets one entry after TCRdb re-called the PCR reads with MiXCR. The sample includes over 150,000 distinct CDR3 sequences, about 6.4% seen only once; the top ten take around 2.7%. Material: PBMCs from the stem cell graft donor, obtained from the stem cell graft. These receptors all stem from a human donor who donated a stem cell graft to a child with Wiskott-Aldrich syndrome.

This clonotype was counted at least ten times. The V call is TRBV6-5, the J call TRBJ2-2, with 8 bases matching TRBD2. Germline V gene data show CDR1 as MNHEY and CDR2 as SVGAGI. The CDR3 sequence is 15 residues long. J lost 4 bases, V lost 2 bases, and 3 bases had no gene match. The CDR3 DNA reads as TGTGCCAGCAGTTACGCTACTAGCGGCACCGGGGAGCTGTTTTTT. Encoded protein: CASSYATSGTGELFF.

This clonotype has a count of ten or more. The chain joins TRBV12-3 or TRBV12-4 to TRBJ2-1, with 7 bases that match TRBD2. CDR3 size: 18 residues. V lost 5 bases to trimming and J lost 6 bases; unmatched junction nucleotides: 19. DNA of the CDR3: TGTGCCAGCAGTCCCTCTCGTGGCACTAGCGAGGGATTCAATGAGCAGTTCTTC. Protein sequence: CASSPSRGTSEGFNEQFF.

This clonotype was counted a few times. J is TRBJ2-1 and V is TRBV24-1; possibly TRBD1 or TRBD2 for D (5 bases each). V lost 3 bases to trimming and J lost 6 bases, with 17 bases between them. The CDR3 runs 16 residues. The germline CDR1 and CDR2 sequences are KGHDR and SFDVKD. The CDR3 sequence: CATSDPRGELRNEQFF. CDR3 nucleotides: TGTGCCACCAGTGATCCCCGAGGGGAGTTGCGCAATGAGCAGTTCTTC.

This clonotype was seen at least ten times. The chain couples TRBV27 to TRBJ2-1, with D perhaps TRBD1 (6 bases). V dropped 3 bases and J dropped 7 bases, with 13 bases sitting between them. Germline lookup yields CDR1 MNHEY and CDR2 SMNVEV (reference sequence). There are 14 residues in the CDR3. Here the CDR3 reads CASSFSGTQNEQFF. CDR3 DNA: TGTGCCAGCAGTTTCTCGGGGACACAAAATGAGCAGTTCTTC.

The chain joins TRBV7-2 to TRBJ2-5; D may be TRBD1 (6 bases). V lost 0 bases and J lost 4, with 18 bases in between. This CDR3 region has 17 residues. Germline CDR1 is SGHTA and CDR2 is FQGNSA. The CDR3 nucleotides are TGTGCCAGCAGCTTAGCCCCTAGGGGATTGGGGGCAGAGACCCAGTACTTC. It codes for CASSLAPRGLGAETQYF.

This clonotype was found many times. The gene calls are TRBV5-1 and TRBJ2-5; the D gene is possibly TRBD2 (5 bases). Trimming pared 4 bases from V and 3 bases from J, leaving 16 bases between. The length of the CDR3 is 15 residues. CDR1 SGHRS and CDR2 YFSETQ come from the germline V gene. DNA of the CDR3: TGCGCCAGCAGCAATAGGACTCCGAGGAAAGAGACCCAGTACTTC. Translating gives CASSNRTPRKETQYF.

This clonotype was observed many times. V is TRBV3-1 and J is TRBJ2-3; D is ambiguous. Germline CDR1 is LGHDT and CDR2 is YNNKEL (reference sequence). CDR3 length: 14 residues. V was trimmed by 2 bases and J by 0 bases, leaving 6 bases between them. CDR3 in amino acids: CASSQTASTDTQYF. CDR3 in DNA: TGTGCCAGCAGCCAAACGGCTAGCACAGATACGCAGTATTTT.

The chain couples TRBV30 to TRBJ2-1; 8 bases are a match to TRBD2. The CDR3 consists of 17 residues. J was trimmed by 3 bases and V by 4 bases; bases with no gene match: 14. CDR1 and CDR2 (germline): GTSNPN, SVGIG (reference sequence). The CDR3 nucleotides read TGTGCCTGGACATACGGACCGGGGCGGGAGGTCTACAATGAGCAGTTCTTC. Its protein is CAWTYGPGREVYNEQFF.

The J gene is TRBJ2-3, the V gene TRBV11-2; tentatively, D is TRBD2 (7 bases). This CDR3 comprises 19 residues. The ends were cut back, 4 bases at V and 4 bases at J, with 27 bases in the middle. Germline V lookup: CDR1 SGHAT, CDR2 FQNNGV. CDR3 sequence: CASSSGVGSGGPAPDTQYF. The CDR3 nucleotides are TGTGCCAGCAGCTCGGGTGTGGGATCGGGGGGCCCTGCACCAGATACGCAGTATTTT.

The V call is TRBV24-1, the J call TRBJ2-3, with 7 positions matching TRBD1. This CDR3 is built from 14 residues. Germline V gene lookup returns CDR1 KGHDR and CDR2 SFDVKD. J was trimmed by 8 bases and V by 3 bases; bases with no gene match: 7. Here the CDR3 DNA reads TGTGCCACCAGTGATCCTCCGACAGGGAGTACGCAGTATTTT. The encoded protein is CATSDPPTGSTQYF.

This clonotype was recorded at least ten times. The J gene is TRBJ1-5, the V gene TRBV6-1, with TRBD1 matching 8 bases. The germline V gene encodes CDR1 MNHNS and CDR2 SASEGT. The CDR3 is 15 residues long. J gave up 1 base and V 5 bases, and 4 bases lay outside the gene matches. The CDR3: CASSPGGRSNQPQHF. For the CDR3, the DNA is TGTGCCAGCAGTCCAGGGGGCAGGAGCAATCAGCCCCAGCATTTT.

At least ten counts were recorded for this clonotype. The CDR3 region has the DNA TGTGCCAGCAGCCGACAGCCCAACACTGAAGCTTTCTTT. It is translated as CASSRQPNTEAFF. The rearrangement joins TRBV7-9 to TRBJ1-1; D is possibly TRBD1 (5 bases). The CDR3 spans 13 residues. Trimming pared 5 bases from V and 2 bases from J, leaving 9 bases between. Looked up from germline, CDR1 is SEHNR and CDR2 is FQNEAQ (reference sequence).

This clonotype appeared many times. The V and J genes are TRBV20-1 and TRBJ1-5, with D uncertain. V dropped 2 bases and J dropped 6 bases, with 8 bases sitting between them. The CDR3 runs to 12 residues. The V gene's germline CDR1 is DFQATT and CDR2 SNEGSKA (reference sequence). The CDR3 coding sequence is TGCAGTGCTAGACGCGGGGTTCAGCCCCAGCATTTT. Translated, it gives CSARRGVQPQHF.

This chain links TRBV3-1 with TRBJ2-4, with D perhaps TRBD1 (6 bases). CDR1 LGHDT and CDR2 YNNKEL come from the germline V gene (reference sequence). The CDR3 is made up of 15 amino acids. Trimming pared 4 bases from V and 3 bases from J, leaving 13 bases between. In nucleotides, the CDR3 is TGTGCCAGCAGCCTACGAACAGGGAGCAAAAACATTCAGTACTTC. Encoded protein: CASSLRTGSKNIQYF.

In this sample, this clonotype turned up many times. The genes are TRBV29-1 and TRBJ1-1; D gene unclear. Germline V gene lookup returns CDR1 SQVTM and CDR2 ANQGSEA. V lost 4 bases and J lost 4, with 4 bases in between. This CDR3 has 10 amino acids. The CDR3: CSVVSTEAFF. The DNA for the CDR3 is TGCAGCGTTGTTTCCACTGAAGCTTTCTTT.

This clonotype has just a few counts. V usage is TRBV5-1 and J usage is TRBJ2-2; D not resolved. Germline CDR1 is SGHRS and CDR2 is YFSETQ. The CDR3 is 14 residues long. The ends were cut back, 0 bases at V and 6 bases at J, with 9 bases in the middle. The CDR3 sequence is CASSLERIPGELFF. CDR3 DNA: TGCGCCAGCAGCTTGGAGAGGATCCCCGGGGAGCTGTTTTTT. Looking up the rest from reference TRBV5-1 and TRBJ2-2 gives the full variable domain: KAGVTQTPRYLIKTRGQQVTLSCSPISGHRSVSWYQQTPGQGLQFLFEYFSETQRNKGNFPGRFSGRQFSNSRSEMNVSTLELGDSALYLCASSLERIPGELFFGEGSRLTVL.

This clonotype has at least ten counts. The chain has TRBV11-3 and TRBJ2-3; D possibly corresponds to TRBD2 (6 bases). V lost 1 base to trimming and J lost 0 bases, with 17 bases between them. CDR3 length equals 18 residues. Germline V gives CDR1 SGHNT, CDR2 YENEEA. CDR3 sequence: CASSLVGSEEPSTDTQYF. The CDR3 DNA reads as TGTGCCAGCAGCTTAGTCGGGAGCGAGGAACCCAGCACAGATACGCAGTATTTT.

This clonotype was picked up many times. The chain combines TRBV30 with TRBJ2-7; TRBD1 aligns across 12 bases. This CDR3 has 12 residues. Trimming took 8 bases from V and 6 from J; bases not matched to a gene: 5. CDR1 GTSNPN and CDR2 SVGIG come from the germline V gene (reference sequence). The CDR3 bases are TGTGCCCGGGGACAGGGGGCGCGCGAGCAGTACTTC. The encoded protein is CARGQGAREQYF.

The J gene is TRBJ2-7, the V gene TRBV14; TRBD1 aligns across 7 bases. This CDR3 is built from 16 residues. V was clipped by 2 bases and J by 0 bases; unmatched bases: 7. Germline lookup yields CDR1 SGHDN and CDR2 FVKESK. CDR3 residues: CASSQLPDRSSYEQYF. Written as DNA, the CDR3 is TGTGCCAGCAGCCAACTACCGGACAGGAGCTCCTACGAGCAGTACTTC.

This clonotype was recorded at least ten times. The rearrangement uses TRBV24-1 and TRBJ1-1, with D unresolved. Germline V gives CDR1 KGHDR, CDR2 SFDVKD. Trimming cost V 3 bases and J 11 bases, with 15 bases left between them. The CDR3 totals 13 residues. CDR3 sequence reads: CATSDTSRGFAFF. CDR3 sequence (DNA): TGTGCCACCAGTGATACCTCAAGAGGGTTTGCTTTCTTT.

This clonotype was counted many times. The junction differs from germline at one of its ends, possibly a read error. The J gene is TRBJ2-7, the V gene TRBV3-1; no clear D gene. Germline V lookup: CDR1 LGHDT, CDR2 YNNKEL (reference sequence). CDR3 length equals 10 residues. The CDR3 coding sequence is TGTGCCAGCACCTGTCCGGGTCGAAGCTTC. Translated: CASTCPGRSF.

In its sample, this clonotype was seen many times. CDR3 coding DNA: TGCAGTGCTATATCCAGCCTCCTTATGGCTAACACCTTC. Protein product: CSAISSLLMANTF. J is TRBJ1-2 and V is TRBV20-1, with no clear D. Per germline, CDR1 DFQATT and CDR2 SNEGSKA (reference sequence). This CDR3 comprises 13 residues. V gave up 4 bases and J gave up 12 bases, with 21 bases separating them.

This clonotype was recorded many times. CDR3 residues: CASSRQGFELNTEAFF. The DNA for the CDR3 is TGTGCCAGCAGCCGACAGGGGTTCGAACTGAACACTGAAGCTTTCTTT. The chain employs TRBV12-3 or TRBV12-4 and TRBJ1-1; 8 nucleotides match TRBD1. V lost 6 bases and J lost 0; bases outside the gene matches: 9. This CDR3 contains 16 residues.

This clonotype has a count of ten or more. The rearrangement links TRBV5-1 to TRBJ2-3; TRBD1 agrees at 7 bases. Trimming removed 4 bases from V and 6 bases from J; junction bases left unmatched: 8. The length of the CDR3 is 14 residues. Germline V lookup: CDR1 SGHRS, CDR2 YFSETQ. Written as DNA, the CDR3 is TGCGCCAGCAGCGTACAGGGGCAAGTGGATACGCAGTATTTT. This gives the protein CASSVQGQVDTQYF.

This clonotype has ten or more counts. This chain joins TRBV20-1 and TRBJ1-6; D may be TRBD1 (5 bases). This CDR3 spans 12 amino acids. V was trimmed by 6 bases and J by 7 bases, leaving 10 bases between them. Germline assignment: CDR1 DFQATT and CDR2 SNEGSKA (reference sequence). The CDR3 DNA sequence: TGCAGTGCCCCAGGGCGGAATTCACCCCTCCACTTT. Translating it yields CSAPGRNSPLHF.

This clonotype was counted a few times. The chain has TRBV7-2 and TRBJ2-6, with D unresolved. V lost 5 bases and J lost 1, with 9 bases in between. Germline values: CDR1 SGHTA, CDR2 FQGNSA. The CDR3 sequence is 15 residues long. The CDR3 DNA reads TGTGCCAGCAGCCGACAACGGTCTGGGGCCAACGTCCTGACTTTC. It codes for CASSRQRSGANVLTF.

This clonotype was detected many times. J is TRBJ2-7 and V is TRBV12-3 or TRBV12-4; possible D gene TRBD1, 6 bases. The CDR3 has 12 residues. Trimming took off 6 bases at V and 3 bases at J, with 9 bases between the two ends. The CDR3 DNA is TGTGCCAGCAGGACAGGATACTACGAGCAGTACTTC. It encodes CASRTGYYEQYF.

This clonotype was observed at least ten times. V gene TRBV5-1 combines with J gene TRBJ2-1, with TRBD2 matching over 10 bases. Germline V gene data show CDR1 as SGHRS and CDR2 as YFSETQ. CDR3 size: 16 residues. After removal of 3 bases from V and 6 bases from J, the junction contained 9 bases not matched to a gene. Here the CDR3 DNA reads TGCGCCAGCAGCTCCTTACTAGCGGGACAAACCAATGAGCAGTTCTTC. This sequence encodes CASSSLLAGQTNEQFF.